This T cell receptor beta chain was profiled in a study of sequential checkpoint blockade in melanoma (dated by TCRdb to about 2019). Background on the whole study: Patients were randomized 1:1 to first-line nivolumab followed by ipilimumab (arm A) or ipilimumab followed by nivolumab (arm B). Maintenance nivolumab was given following each of the two trial sequences.

What the study reported, not specific to this receptor: Validation of the response-prediction model combining TCR metrics and mutation burden is needed in larger, independent patient cohorts.

There are a few counts of this clone. There is no known antigen for this receptor. The sample holds no much larger clone one base away, and base qualities are not on file. TCRbeta CDR3 regions were immunosequenced from genomic DNA with the immunoSEQ Assay. Before high-throughput sequencing, genomic DNA was amplified using bias-controlled multiplex PCR. The paper's data handling went like this. To quantify the absolute abundance of each unique TCRbeta CDR3 region, the sequences were collapsed and filtered. Clonality was defined as 1 minus Pielou's evenness and was calculated using productive rearrangements only. Clones with significantly greater frequencies in on-treatment versus baseline samples were identified using a previously published method. In its TCRdb copy, this immuneACCESS table keeps in-frame sequences only and misses some clones. Where compared with another copy, unresolved V genes explain less than half of these, and the others have no known cause. V, J and clone size reflect that table, while D and trimming were determined from the DNA. The table for this sample lists around 40,000 clones; 75% to 90% of them were counted only once. The ten largest clones represent around 10% of the sample.

Read against the paper, the sample's treatment or condition label means: randomized to nivolumab then ipilimumab (arm A) or the reverse (arm B). Prior DNA-damaging chemotherapy had not been received by any trial patient. Thawed PBMCs were sorted on a FACS Aria II flow cytometer to isolate live CD3+CD8+ cells negative for CD19 and CD56. Samples came from patients with melanoma in CheckMate 064, a randomized, open-label phase II trial of sequential checkpoint blockade. Leukapheresis was used to collect peripheral blood mononuclear cells, which were then purified with Ficoll-Paque and frozen in human serum with about 9.3% DMSO. Immediately after sorting, the purity of sorted blood CD3+CD8+ cells was verified to be >95%, after which DNA was extracted. Ends trimmed: V by 1 base, J by 8 bases; bases unmatched to a gene: 6. Inclusive of the bounding cysteine and phenylalanine, the CDR3 is 14 residues long. Only the CDR3 region is kept as DNA, spanning 42 bases read in frame from base 1. The germline V gene (reference sequence) provides CDR1 MNHEY and CDR2 SMNVEV.

The receptor's source is a human donor with melanoma. This material consisted of CD8+ T cells sorted from blood (inferred from file names), taken from a patient given nivolumab and ipilimumab in sequence. This chain joins TRBV27 to TRBJ1-1, with TRBD1 matching 8 junction bases. The DNA sequence follows: TGTGCCAGCAGTTTATTTGGACAGGGTAGGGAAGCTTTCTTT. This translates into CASSLFGQGREAFF.